Below, one TCR beta chain is given with its context. This clonotype was observed many times. There is no known antigen for this receptor. No clone much larger than this one lies a single base away; base qualities are absent. These data come from a study of T cells in Graves' hyperthyroidism and ophthalmopathy (dated by TCRdb to the late 2010s). In the study overall: TCR V-J signatures able to tell the groups apart were searched for in a discovery cohort of 90 to 100 patients, of whom 43 had Graves' ophthalmopathy and under 65 had stable Graves' hyperthyroidism. After blood sampling, hyperthyroidism patients were treated with methimazole at a starting dose of 30 mg daily, and ophthalmopathy patients were treated with high-dose intravenous methylprednisolone. Thyroid tissue and blood T-cell repertoires from about six Graves' hyperthyroidism patients were also compared in the study. Whether ophthalmopathy could be predicted prospectively was tested in an independent validation cohort made up of under 20 hyperthyroidism patients plus 17 patients who later progressed to ophthalmopathy. TCR Vbeta CDR3 sequencing of roughly 140 peripheral blood samples (over 40 ophthalmopathy, approximately 80 hyperthyroidism and roughly 17 progressor patients) is reported in the paper. The roughly 100 discovery patients were randomly split 7:3 into training and test sets. Summary of the overall study and its limitations: In validation, progression to ophthalmopathy was predicted by the model with more than 65% sensitivity and roughly 76% specificity, a median of roughly 6 months before onset. Ophthalmopathy was separated from stable hyperthyroidism by a 13 V-J signature model, with about 88% sensitivity and about 84% specificity obtained in cross-validation and 80%/75% obtained in testing. Blood samples also contained most of the expanded thyroid clonotypes (frequency above 0.001), which suggests that blood repertoires may reflect thyroid immune responses. Sample size was not statistically predetermined, and blinding of investigators to group allocation was not performed.

Any patient with an uncontrolled infection, another autoimmune disease, pregnancy or lactation was excluded. Clinical symptoms, serum thyroxine and TRAb, thyroid ultrasound, and orbital computed tomography formed the basis for the diagnoses. Total RNA was extracted with Trizol reagent, and quality was checked on an Agilent 2100 Bioanalyzer. Germline trimming: 6 bases from V, 11 bases from J; junction bases outside gene matches: 12. Taken from the germline V gene, the CDR1 and CDR2 loops are SGHTA and FQGTGA. The CDR3 covers 13 residues, taking in both the cysteine and the phenylalanine. The sequence is cut down to CDR3 DNA, 39 bases in frame from base 1. The TCR beta CDR3 regions were amplified from RNA transcripts. The first round of RT-PCR for the TCR CDR3 was performed with the HTBI primer set and the Qiagen OneStep RT-PCR kit. The libraries were constructed in a second round of multiplex PCR and then size-selected and purified. Libraries were sequenced paired-end with 100 bp reads on an Illumina HiSeq2000. In the source study's methods: SOAPnuke was used to process the raw data, throwing out any read that contained adapters or uncalled bases, had a mean Phred below 15, or lacked an exact constant-primer or identifier match. COPE v1.2.5 was used to merge the high-quality paired reads, and each unique nucleotide sequence was defined as a clonotype. MiTCR v1.1 was used to align clonotypes to the IMGT TRBV, TRBD and TRBJ reference segments. Analysis was restricted to V-J combinations with a frequency above 0.0001, which covered roughly 99% of repertoires. The TCS score was defined as the ratio of F50 (clonal expansion) to E x V (chaos), calculated using BLOSUM62-based TCRdist between CDR3 peptides within each V-J. Welch's t-statistics and random forest reduced some 510 V-J features to 13, which were used in a naive Bayes classifier (R e1071). The similarity between thyroid and blood repertoires was quantified using the Morisita-Horn index. TCRdb took the public reads, trimmed them with fastp at Q25, ran MiXCR for clone calling and kept in-frame beta chains. Rows with one shared CDR3 protein collapse into an entry with the most common genes and DNA. V and J calls and clone size were set by TCRdb, not the authors. In this sample the table shows roughly 510,000 distinct CDR3 sequences, about 46% of which occur a single time. Around 47% of the sample goes to the ten largest clones.

The receptor comes from an adult woman with Graves' disease, either hyperthyroidism or ophthalmopathy (not recorded which). The V and J genes are TRBV7-3 and TRBJ1-1; the junction holds 7 bases that match TRBD1. Sequenced: peripheral blood or thyroid tissue (not recorded which). The DNA is as follows: TGTGCCAGCAGGCGGGGCCCGACAGGGTCGGCTTTCTTT. This gives the protein CASRRGPTGSAFF. Supplemented by the reference TRBV7-3 and TRBJ1-1 proteins around the CDR3, the complete variable domain is GAGVSQTPSNKVTEKGKYVELRCDPISGHTALYWYRQSLGQGPEFLIYFQGTGAADDSGLPNDRFFAVRPEGSVSTLKIQRTERGDSAVYLCASRRGPTGSAFFGQGTRLTVV.